This T cell receptor beta chain is drawn from a study of early T cells in non-severe SARS-CoV-2 infection. On the study more broadly: Unsorted whole blood bulk RNA was sequenced, with unpaired chains.

Unique molecular identifiers were attached to individual cDNA molecules. MiXCR, run by TCRdb on the 5' RACE reads, gives a single entry per CDR3 protein. Of 45,000 to 60,000 distinct CDR3 sequences listed, 10% are singletons. This clonotype was detected only a few times. Its matching antigen is unknown. Findings of the study overall: VDJdb matching skewed toward anti-spike CD8 responses, missing private and CD4 specificities.

This CDR3 spans 12 amino acids. Per the germline V gene, CDR1 is SQVTM and CDR2 is ANQGSEA. The V end was cut by 1 base, the J end by 9 bases, with 10 bases between. What was sequenced was whole blood. The chain uses TRBV29-1 and TRBJ2-1, with no clear D. This clonotype originated in an adult who was a healthcare worker with PCR-confirmed SARS-CoV-2 infection or an uninfected control (not recorded which). CDR3 bases: TGCAGCGTTGAAGTTTTACGCACTGAGCAGTTCTTC. This gives the protein CSVEVLRTEQFF.